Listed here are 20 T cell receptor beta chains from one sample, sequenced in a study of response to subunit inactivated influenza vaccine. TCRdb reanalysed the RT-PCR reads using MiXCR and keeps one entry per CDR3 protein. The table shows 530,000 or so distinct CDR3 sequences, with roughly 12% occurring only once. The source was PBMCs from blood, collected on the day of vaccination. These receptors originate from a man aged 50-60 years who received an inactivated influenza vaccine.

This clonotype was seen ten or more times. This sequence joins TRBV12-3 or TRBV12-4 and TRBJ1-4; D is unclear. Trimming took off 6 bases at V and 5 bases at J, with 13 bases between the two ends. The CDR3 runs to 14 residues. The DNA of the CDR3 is TGTGCCAGCAGGCCTTCGCCGGGAAATGAAAAACTGTTTTTT. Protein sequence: CASRPSPGNEKLFF.

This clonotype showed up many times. The CDR3 DNA is TGCGCCAGCAGCCAAGATCTCCCCCGGGACAGCGGCTATGGCTACACCTTC. Translating gives CASSQDLPRDSGYGYTF. The genes are TRBV4-3 and TRBJ1-2, with 7 bases aligning to TRBD1. Trimming removed 0 bases from V and 4 bases from J; junction bases left unmatched: 11. Germline V gene sequence: CDR1 LGHNA, CDR2 YSLEER. The CDR3 loop spans 17 amino acids.

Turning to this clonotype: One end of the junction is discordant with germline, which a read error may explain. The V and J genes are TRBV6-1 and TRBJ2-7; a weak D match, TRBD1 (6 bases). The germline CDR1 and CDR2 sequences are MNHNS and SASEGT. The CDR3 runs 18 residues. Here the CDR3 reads CASSERVRGIPPPYGQYF. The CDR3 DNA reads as TGTGCCAGCAGTGAACGCGTTAGGGGGATACCCCCACCCTACGGGCAGTACTTC.

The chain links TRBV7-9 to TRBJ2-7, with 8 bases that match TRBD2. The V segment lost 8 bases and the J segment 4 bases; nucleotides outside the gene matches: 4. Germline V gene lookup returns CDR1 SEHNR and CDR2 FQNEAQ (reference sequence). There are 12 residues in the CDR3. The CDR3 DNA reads TGTGCCAGCCTGGGCGGGGGGTACGAGCAGTACTTC. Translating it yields CASLGGGYEQYF.

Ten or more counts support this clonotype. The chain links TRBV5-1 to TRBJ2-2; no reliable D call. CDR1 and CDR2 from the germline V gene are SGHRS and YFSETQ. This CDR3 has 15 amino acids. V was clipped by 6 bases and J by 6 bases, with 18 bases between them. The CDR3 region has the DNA TGCGCCAGCAAAGATCCTTTAAACTTCCCCGGGGAGCTGTTTTTT. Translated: CASKDPLNFPGELFF.

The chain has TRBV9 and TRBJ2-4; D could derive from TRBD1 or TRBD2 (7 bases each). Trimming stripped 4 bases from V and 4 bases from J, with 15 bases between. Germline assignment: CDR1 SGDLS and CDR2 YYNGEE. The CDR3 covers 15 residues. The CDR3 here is CASSKSGTEKNIQYF. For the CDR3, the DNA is TGTGCCAGCAGCAAGAGCGGGACAGAGAAAAACATTCAGTACTTC.

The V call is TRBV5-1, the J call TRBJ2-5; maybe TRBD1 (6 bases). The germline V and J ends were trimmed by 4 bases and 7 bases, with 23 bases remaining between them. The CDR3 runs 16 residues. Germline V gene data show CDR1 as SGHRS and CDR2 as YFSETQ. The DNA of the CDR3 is TGCGCCAGCAGCCTCCGGGTGGAGGACAGATCGGGGACCCAGTACTTC. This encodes CASSLRVEDRSGTQYF.

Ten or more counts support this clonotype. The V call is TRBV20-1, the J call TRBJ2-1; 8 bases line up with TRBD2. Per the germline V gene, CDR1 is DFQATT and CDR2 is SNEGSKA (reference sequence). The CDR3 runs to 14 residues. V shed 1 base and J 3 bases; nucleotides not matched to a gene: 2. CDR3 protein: CSARVGGGYNEQFF. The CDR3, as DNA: TGCAGTGCTAGAGTCGGGGGGGGCTACAATGAGCAGTTCTTC.

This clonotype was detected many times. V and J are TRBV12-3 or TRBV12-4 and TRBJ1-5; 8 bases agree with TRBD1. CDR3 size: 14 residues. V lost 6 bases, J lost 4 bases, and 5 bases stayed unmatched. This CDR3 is CASRQGVLNQPQHF. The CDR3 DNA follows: TGTGCCAGCAGACAGGGGGTCCTTAATCAGCCCCAGCATTTT.

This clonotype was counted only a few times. CDR3 coding DNA: TGTGCCAGCAGCTTAGATAACATCTTTAAGCCCCAGCATTTT. Translation gives CASSLDNIFKPQHF. The chain uses TRBV7-8 and TRBJ1-5; D remains unclear. Germline V CDR1 and CDR2: SGHVS, FQNEAQ. This CDR3 has 14 amino acids. With 1 base removed from V and 8 bases from J, the gap between germline ends came to 12 bases.

CDR3 in DNA: TGTGCCAGCAGCATCGGGCTATGGGAGCAGTACTTC. It codes for CASSIGLWEQYF. The chain uses TRBV28 and TRBJ2-7, with D unclear. The V gene lost 6 bases and the J gene lost 7 bases, with 13 bases spanning the gap. CDR3 size: 12 residues. Germline V lookup: CDR1 MDHEN, CDR2 SYDVKM.

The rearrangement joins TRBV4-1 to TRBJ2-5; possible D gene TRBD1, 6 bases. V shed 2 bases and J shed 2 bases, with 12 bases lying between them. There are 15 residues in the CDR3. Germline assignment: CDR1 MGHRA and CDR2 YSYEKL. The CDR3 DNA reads TGCGCCAGCAGCCAACGAGGGACACCTCAAGAGACCCAGTACTTC. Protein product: CASSQRGTPQETQYF.

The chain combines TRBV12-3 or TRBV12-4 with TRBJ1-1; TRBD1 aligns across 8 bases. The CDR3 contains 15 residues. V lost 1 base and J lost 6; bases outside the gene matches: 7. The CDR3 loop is CASSLGSGGRAEAFF. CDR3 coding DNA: TGTGCCAGCAGTTTAGGCTCAGGGGGCAGGGCTGAAGCTTTCTTT.

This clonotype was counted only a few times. CDR3 sequence reads: CASSYGTSLTGELFF. The CDR3 nucleotides are TGTGCCAGCAGCTACGGGACTTCTCTTACCGGGGAGCTGTTTTTT. The J gene is TRBJ2-2, the V gene TRBV5-6; D may be TRBD2 (6 bases). The CDR3 length is 15 residues. V shed 3 bases and J shed 5 bases, with 14 bases lying between them. Germline lookup yields CDR1 SGHDT and CDR2 YYEEEE.

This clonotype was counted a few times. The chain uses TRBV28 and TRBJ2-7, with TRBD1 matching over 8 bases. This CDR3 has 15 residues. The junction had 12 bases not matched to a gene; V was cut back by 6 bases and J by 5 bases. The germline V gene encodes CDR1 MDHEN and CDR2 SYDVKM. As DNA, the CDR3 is TGTGCCAGCAGCCCTACCGGGACAGGAGAAAACGAGCAGTACTTC. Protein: CASSPTGTGENEQYF.

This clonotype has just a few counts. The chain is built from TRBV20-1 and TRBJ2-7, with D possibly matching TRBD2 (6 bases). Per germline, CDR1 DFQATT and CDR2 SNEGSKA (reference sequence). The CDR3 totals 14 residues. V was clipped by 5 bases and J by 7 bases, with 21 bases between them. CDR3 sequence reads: CSAQRRATTGEQYF. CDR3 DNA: TGCAGTGCTCAAAGGAGGGCAACCACCGGGGAGCAGTACTTC.

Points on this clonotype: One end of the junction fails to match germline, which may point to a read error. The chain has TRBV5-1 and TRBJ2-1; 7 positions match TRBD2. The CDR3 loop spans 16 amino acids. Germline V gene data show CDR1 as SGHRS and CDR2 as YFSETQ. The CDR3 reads CACSPGTTGYYNEQFF. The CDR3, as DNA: TGCGCCTGCAGCCCGGGGACTACCGGATACTACAATGAGCAGTTCTTC.

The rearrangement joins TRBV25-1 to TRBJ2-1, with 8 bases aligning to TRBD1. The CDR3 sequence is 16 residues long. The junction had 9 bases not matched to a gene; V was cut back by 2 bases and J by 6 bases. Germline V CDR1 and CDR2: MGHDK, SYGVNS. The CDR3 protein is CASSEVTGAHVNEQFF. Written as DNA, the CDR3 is TGTGCCAGCAGTGAAGTGACAGGGGCCCACGTCAATGAGCAGTTCTTC.

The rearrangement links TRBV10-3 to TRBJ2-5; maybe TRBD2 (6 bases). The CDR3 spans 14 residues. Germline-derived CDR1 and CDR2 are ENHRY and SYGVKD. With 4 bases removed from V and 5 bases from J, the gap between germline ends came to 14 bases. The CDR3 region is CAISAPGVGETQYF. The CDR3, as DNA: TGTGCCATCAGTGCTCCGGGAGTCGGGGAGACCCAGTACTTC.

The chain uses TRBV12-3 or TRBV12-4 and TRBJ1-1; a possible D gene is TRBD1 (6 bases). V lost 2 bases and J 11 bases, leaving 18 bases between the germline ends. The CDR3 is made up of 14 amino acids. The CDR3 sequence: CASSLISGGLGAFF. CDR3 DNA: TGTGCCAGCAGTTTAATATCCGGGGGCCTGGGGGCTTTCTTT.